This T cell receptor (beta chain) was observed in a study of cytomegalovirus exposure and HLA in healthy donors. Whole-study context: Approximately 180 million T cells yielded about 120 million unique TCR beta sequences, as an earlier analysis found.

With respect to this clone: The antigen is not known.

Findings and caveats of the study: In an earlier analysis, in fewer than 700 donors, most V segments appeared productive either ~87% or ~30% of the time. Rare sequences made up most TCRs, while some public TCRs were found in many donors.

Primers included in the PCR were 60 Vbeta and 13 Jbeta primers. Measured with immunoSEQ multiplex PCR; TCRdb has only the in-frame clones, and not every one. In the table there are 110,000 to 150,000 clones, roughly 9.8% of which are singletons. The CDR3 spans 13 residues. J lost 7 bases, V lost 11 bases, and 8 bases had no gene match. CDR1 and CDR2 (germline): MNHEY, SMNVEV (reference sequence). Sequencing was done on a sample of PBMCs. This chain joins TRBV27 and TRBJ2-1, with TRBD2 matching over 10 bases. This TCR derives from a man aged 50 to 60 in good health and CMV-seronegative. CDR3 in amino acids: CAGRASGSNEQFF. CDR3 DNA sequence: TGTGCCGGCCGGGCTAGCGGGAGTAATGAGCAGTTCTTC.